The clone carrying this TCR beta chain appeared a single time. CDR3 size: 16 residues. The germline V gene has CDR1 LNHDA and CDR2 SQIVND (reference sequence). The V segment lost 3 bases and the J segment 2 bases; nucleotides outside the gene matches: 7. Original methodology: Quantification of nucleated cells was approximated via reference gene primer amplification. Using immunoSEQ multiplex PCR, the repertoire was profiled, and TCRdb retains in-frame clones only, with some absent. The V and J calls and the clone size are those of that table, but D and trimming were determined from the DNA. The data hold 400,000 to 450,000 clones, with about nine tenths observed a single time. The data belong to a study of blood T cell repertoires in COVID-19. Study in general: PBMCs, B-cell-depleted T cells, or T cells were the source of the cDNA or gDNA that made up the material.

The source material was peripheral blood. The J gene is TRBJ1-5, the V gene TRBV19, with 7 bases matching TRBD1. The source is a woman in her 30s with active or convalescent COVID-19. The DNA for the CDR3 is TGTGCCAGTAGTATTTTGACCGGGACAGGCAATCAGCCCCAGCATTTT. It is translated as CASSILTGTGNQPQHF.